The clone carrying this T cell receptor beta chain was seen many times. The antigen remains unidentified. The sample belongs to a study of T-cell reconstitution after alpha-beta-depleted transplantation in children. The study, taken as a whole, reports: Diversity and T-cell counts at one year after transplant derived mostly from new T cells. After transplant, at about two months, alpha-beta T cells were reportedly derived from several hundred expanded graft clones.

Using unique molecular identifiers, the investigators prepared the TCRbeta library. TCRdb independently ran MiXCR on the PCR reads; one entry per CDR3 protein. The sample carries hundreds of thousands of distinct CDR3 sequences, about 11% recorded once. The CDR3 runs 13 residues. V lost 7 bases to trimming and J lost 9 bases, with 19 bases between them. Per the germline V gene, CDR1 is SQVTM and CDR2 is ANQGSEA. This receptor was identified in a child aged 2-15 years with inherited bone marrow failure, due to receive a stem cell transplant. The chain combines TRBV29-1 with TRBJ2-1, with D maybe TRBD2 (5 bases). The specimen was PBMCs, collected before TCRalphabeta/CD19-depleted stem cell transplant. The CDR3 DNA is TGCAGCGCAGCCTACCGTAGGGAGCCTGAGCAGTTCTTC. Translated: CSAAYRREPEQFF.